This T cell receptor beta chain was sequenced for a study of spatial heterogeneity in lung cancer. This clonotype is medium-sized in the sample. Each CDR3 protein is one row after TCRdb ran MiXCR on the 5' RACE reads. This table has about 1,600 distinct CDR3 sequences, around 5% appearing once. Time point given: sample taken at primary tumor resection. Frozen PBMC, nontumor lung or tumor provided whole RNA, which was sequenced unsorted. V gave up 11 bases and J gave up 2 bases, with 19 bases separating them. The V gene's germline CDR1 is SNHLY and CDR2 FYNNEI. This CDR3 is built from 15 residues. This chain links TRBV2 with TRBJ1-5; D is uncertain. This clonotype originated in a female donor with early-stage non-small cell lung cancer. Specimen: normal lung tissue next to the tumor, collected at surgery. DNA of the CDR3: TGTGCCTCAGCTAAGGACCCCGGTGGCAATCAGCCCCAGCATTTT. This sequence encodes CASAKDPGGNQPQHF. Based on the CDR3 plus reference TRBV2 and TRBJ1-5, the full variable domain is EPEVTQTPSHQVTQMGQEVILRCVPISNHLYFYWYRQILGQKVEFLVSFYNNEISEKSEIFDDQFSVERPDGSNFTLKIRSTKLEDSAMYFCASAKDPGGNQPQHFGDGTRLSIL.